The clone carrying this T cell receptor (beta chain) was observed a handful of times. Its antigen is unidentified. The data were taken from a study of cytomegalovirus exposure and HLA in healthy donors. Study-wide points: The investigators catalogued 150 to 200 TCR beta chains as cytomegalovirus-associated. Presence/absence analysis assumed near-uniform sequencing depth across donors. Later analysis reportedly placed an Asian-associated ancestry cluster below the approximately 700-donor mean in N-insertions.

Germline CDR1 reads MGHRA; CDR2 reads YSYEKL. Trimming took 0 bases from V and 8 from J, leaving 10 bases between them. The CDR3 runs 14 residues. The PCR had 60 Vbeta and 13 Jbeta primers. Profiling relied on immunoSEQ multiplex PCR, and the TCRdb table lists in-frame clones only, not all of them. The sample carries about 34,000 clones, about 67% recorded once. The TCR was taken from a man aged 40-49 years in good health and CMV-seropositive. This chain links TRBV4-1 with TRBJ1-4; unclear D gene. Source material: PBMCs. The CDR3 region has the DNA TGCGCCAGCAGCCAAGACGTTTCGGGGGAAAAACTGTTTTTT. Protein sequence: CASSQDVSGEKLFF.